This TCR beta chain emerged from a study of CD4 T cells in relation to SARS-CoV-2 and coronaviruses. Repertoires were generated with immunoSEQ multiplex PCR, while TCRdb's copy carries only in-frame clones and drops some. The sample includes more than 50,000 clones, roughly 88% of them seen just once. Before the COVID-19 pandemic, during about 2011-2019, CD4+ T cells were taken from unexposed donors. The receptor was derived from a human donor in good health. The source material was memory CD4+ T cells from PBMCs.

CDR3 in DNA: TGTGCCAGCAGTTTTCAGGGTCTGTACCAAGAGACCCAGTACTTC. Translation gives CASSFQGLYQETQYF. The V and J genes are TRBV28 and TRBJ2-5; tentatively, D is TRBD1 (5 bases). Trimming took 3 bases from V and 0 from J, leaving 11 bases between them. The CDR3 extends over 15 amino acids. CDR1 is MDHEN, CDR2 SYDVKM, per germline.